The 24 T cell receptor beta chains given below trace back to one sample, sequenced in a study of blood T cell repertoires in COVID-19. Generated by immunoSEQ multiplex PCR, the TCRdb table keeps only in-frame clones and is missing some. The table lists approximately 140,000 clones, just over 85% of them singletons, with 2.5% to 4% in the top ten. The sequencing input was peripheral blood. The origin of the receptors is a man in his 70s with acute or convalescent COVID-19.

This rearrangement joins TRBV7-2 to TRBJ2-1, with TRBD2 matching over 14 bases. The V segment lost 1 base and the J segment 8 bases; nucleotides outside the gene matches: 10. The germline gives CDR1 SGHTA, CDR2 FQGNSA. This CDR3 is built from 18 residues. CDR3 amino acids: CASSLVSGTSGSWDEQFF. CDR3 DNA: TGTGCCAGCAGCTTAGTATCCGGGACTAGCGGGAGTTGGGATGAGCAGTTCTTC.

The J gene is TRBJ2-5, the V gene TRBV6-4, with 7 nucleotides matching TRBD1. The germline gives CDR1 MRHNA, CDR2 SNTAGT. V was pared by 7 bases and J by 3 bases, with 2 bases of the junction left unmatched. This CDR3 has 12 residues. The CDR3 spells CASKTGKETQYF. CDR3 bases: TGTGCCAGCAAGACAGGGAAAGAGACCCAGTACTTC.

The J gene is TRBJ2-7, the V gene TRBV4-2, with 8 bases that match TRBD1. Germline V gene lookup returns CDR1 LGHNA and CDR2 YNFKEQ. The CDR3 loop spans 18 amino acids. Losses at the gene ends were 3 bases for V and 4 bases for J; bases not matched to a gene: 17. CDR3 nucleotides: TGTGCCAGCAGCCAGGGACCCCTTGGACAGGGCCTTTTTTACGAGCAGTACTTC. Translation gives CASSQGPLGQGLFYEQYF.

The rearrangement joins TRBV27 to TRBJ2-5; 8 bases align to TRBD2. With 3 bases clipped from V and 2 bases from J, the junction kept 11 bases outside the gene matches. The CDR3 loop spans 17 amino acids. Germline CDR1 and CDR2: MNHEY and SMNVEV (reference sequence). The CDR3 DNA reads as TGTGCCAGCAGTTTGCAAACCGGGACTAGAGAACAAGAGACCCAGTACTTC. Translated, it gives CASSLQTGTREQETQYF.

This rearrangement joins TRBV11-3 to TRBJ1-1; 10 positions match TRBD1. After removal of 5 bases from V and 10 bases from J, the junction contained 7 bases not matched to a gene. Germline V gives CDR1 SGHNT, CDR2 YENEEA. The CDR3 length is 13 residues. This chain's CDR3 is CASSPRQGARAFF. DNA of the CDR3: TGTGCCAGCAGCCCAAGACAGGGGGCGCGAGCTTTCTTT.

This chain joins TRBV19 and TRBJ1-5, with a weak D call TRBD1 (6 bases). With 7 bases removed from V and 0 bases from J, the gap between germline ends came to 13 bases. CDR1 and CDR2 (germline): LNHDA, SQIVND (reference sequence). The CDR3 sequence is 15 residues long. CDR3: CASKAPGHSNQPQHF. In nucleotides, the CDR3 is TGTGCCAGTAAAGCACCGGGACATAGCAATCAGCCCCAGCATTTT.

The chain couples TRBV7-2 to TRBJ2-2; TRBD2 might be the D (5 bases). Germline CDR1 is SGHTA and CDR2 is FQGNSA. CDR3 length equals 14 residues. The V end lost 1 base, the J end lost 7 bases, and 10 bases lay between the germline ends. The CDR3 coding sequence is TGTGCCAGCAGCTTAGTTCTAGCCTTCGGGGAGCTGTTTTTT. This translates into CASSLVLAFGELFF.

The rearrangement uses TRBV28 and TRBJ2-7; 7 bases match TRBD2. The V segment lost 2 bases and the J segment 2 bases; nucleotides outside the gene matches: 9. Per the germline V gene, CDR1 is MDHEN and CDR2 is SYDVKM. CDR3 length: 16 residues. The CDR3 sequence: CASSLKSGRTTYEQYF. As DNA, the CDR3 is TGTGCCAGCAGTTTAAAATCCGGGAGGACCACCTACGAGCAGTACTTC.

The chain links TRBV9 to TRBJ2-7; TRBD2 matches 7 bases. The CDR3 runs to 14 residues. Germline V gives CDR1 SGDLS, CDR2 YYNGEE. J lost 2 bases, V lost 0 bases, and 2 bases had no gene match. Here the CDR3 reads CASSVGGGAYEQYF. The CDR3 nucleotides read TGTGCCAGCAGCGTAGGTGGGGGGGCCTACGAGCAGTACTTC. Combining the CDR3 with reference TRBV9 and TRBJ2-7 gives the whole variable domain DSGVTQTPKHLITATGQRVTLRCSPRSGDLSVYWYQQSLDQGLQFLIQYYNGEERAKGNILERFSAQQFPDLHSELNLSSLELGDSALYFCASSVGGGAYEQYFGPGTRLTVT.

The CDR3 loop reads CASSQPTGTGNEKLFF. The CDR3 nucleotides are TGCGCCAGCAGCCAGCCGACCGGGACAGGAAATGAAAAACTGTTTTTT. This chain uses TRBV4-1 with TRBJ1-4; 8 nucleotides agree with TRBD1. The trim removed 3 bases at V and 5 bases at J, leaving 8 bases unmatched. The CDR3 sequence is 16 residues long. Germline lookup yields CDR1 MGHRA and CDR2 YSYEKL.

The chain joins TRBV10-3 to TRBJ2-7; 9 bases are a match to TRBD1. The ends lost 11 bases at V and 6 bases at J; junction bases unmatched: 8. The CDR3 has 12 residues. Germline V CDR1 and CDR2: ENHRY, SYGVKD. In DNA, the CDR3 is TGTGCCGAGGACAGGGGAATAGGCGAGCAGTACTTC. It codes for CAEDRGIGEQYF.

The chain joins TRBV5-4 to TRBJ2-3; D might be TRBD1 (5 bases). Germline V gene data show CDR1 as SGHNT and CDR2 as YYREEE (reference sequence). The CDR3 extends over 17 amino acids. The ends were cut back, 4 bases at V and 2 bases at J, with 20 bases in the middle. The DNA of the CDR3 is TGTGCCAGCAGCCCGGCCCCAGGGCAGGGCAACACAGATACGCAGTATTTT. It translates to CASSPAPGQGNTDTQYF.

In nucleotides, the CDR3 is TGCGCCAGCAGCTTTGGACAAGATAATTCACCCCTCCACTTT. Residues: CASSFGQDNSPLHF. The gene calls are TRBV5-1 and TRBJ1-6; possible D gene TRBD1, 5 bases. Germline V lookup: CDR1 SGHRS, CDR2 YFSETQ. V was pared by 2 bases and J by 5 bases, with 8 bases between. CDR3 length: 14 residues.

This clone came up once. As DNA, the CDR3 is TGTGCCTGGCAGCGGGGTGGGGCGTACGAGCAGTACTTC. Amino acids: CAWQRGGAYEQYF. This chain links TRBV30 with TRBJ2-7, with 7 positions matching TRBD2. This CDR3 has 13 residues. Trimming cost V 5 bases and J 4 bases; bases outside gene matches: 8. Germline CDR1 reads GTSNPN; CDR2 reads SVGIG (reference sequence).

The rearrangement joins TRBV19 to TRBJ2-3; TRBD1 matches 9 bases. Germline trimming cut 6 bases from V and 3 bases from J; bases unmatched to any gene: 7. This CDR3 has 15 residues. Germline values: CDR1 LNHDA, CDR2 SQIVND (reference sequence). The CDR3 sequence is CASRRKTGGTDTQYF. The DNA of the CDR3 is TGTGCCAGTAGAAGAAAGACAGGGGGTACAGATACGCAGTATTTT.

CDR3 sequence (DNA): TGTGCCAGCAGCGGACAGTTATCTGGAAACACCATATATTTT. Amino acids: CASSGQLSGNTIYF. This chain connects TRBV13 to TRBJ1-3, with D possibly matching TRBD1 (6 bases). V lost 5 bases and J 1 base, leaving 9 bases between the germline ends. This CDR3 contains 14 residues. Germline loops: CDR1 PRHDT, CDR2 FYEKMQ (reference sequence).

The chain joins TRBV28 to TRBJ2-7; D call uncertain. Germline assignment: CDR1 MDHEN and CDR2 SYDVKM. V dropped 5 bases and J dropped 3 bases, with 5 bases sitting between them. The CDR3 runs to 11 residues. The CDR3 reads CASSINYEQYF. CDR3 bases: TGTGCCAGCAGTATCAACTACGAGCAGTACTTC.

The CDR3 DNA reads TGTGCCAGCAGCTTAGCGGGTTACAATGAGCAGTTCTTC. Translated: CASSLAGYNEQFF. The rearrangement joins TRBV11-2 to TRBJ2-1; D ambiguous. Germline CDR1 SGHAT, CDR2 FQNNGV. V was cut by 1 base and J by 4 bases, with 5 bases left in between. The CDR3 is 13 residues long.

V usage is TRBV7-2 and J usage is TRBJ1-4; D perhaps matches TRBD1 (6 bases). The CDR3 covers 15 residues. Germline CDR1 SGHTA, CDR2 FQGNSA. V was shortened by 6 bases and J by 1 base, with 12 bases between the two germline ends. As DNA, the CDR3 is TGTGCCAGCAGTCAAACAGGGCTAACTAATGAAAAACTGTTTTTT. Translation: CASSQTGLTNEKLFF. The full variable domain, in which reference TRBV7-2 and TRBJ1-4 provide the parts outside the CDR3, is GAGVSQSPSNKVTEKGKDVELRCDPISGHTALYWYRQSLGQGLEFLIYFQGNSAPDKSGLPSDRFSAERTGGSVSTLTIQRTQQEDSAVYLCASSQTGLTNEKLFFGSGTQLSVL.

This chain uses TRBV29-1 with TRBJ1-2, with unresolved D. The CDR3 extends over 14 amino acids. V lost 5 bases, J lost 3 bases, and 16 bases lay in between. Germline values: CDR1 SQVTM, CDR2 ANQGSEA. CDR3 bases: TGCAGCGTTCCCAACGGAGTCGGCTACTATGGCTACACCTTC. It specifies CSVPNGVGYYGYTF. Based on the CDR3 plus reference TRBV29-1 and TRBJ1-2, the full variable domain is SAVISQKPSRDICQRGTSLTIQCQVDSQVTMMFWYRQQPGQSLTLIATANQGSEATYESGFVIDKFPISRPNLTFSTLTVSNMSPEDSSIYLCSVPNGVGYYGYTFGSGTRLTVV.

V and J are TRBV7-2 and TRBJ2-7; TRBD2 matches at 10 bases. This CDR3 has 14 residues. Germline-derived CDR1 and CDR2 are SGHTA and FQGNSA. V gave up 5 bases and J gave up 6 bases; unmatched junction bases: 7. The DNA for the CDR3 is TGTGCCAGCAGCGGAAGCGGGAGGGCTAGCGAGCAGTACTTC. Protein: CASSGSGRASEQYF.

The chain joins TRBV6-5 to TRBJ1-2; D is perhaps TRBD1 (6 bases). Germline V gene data show CDR1 as MNHEY and CDR2 as SVGAGI. This CDR3 comprises 14 residues. V lost 6 bases, J lost 0 bases, and 11 bases lay in between. The chain's CDR3 is CASSRDTANYGYTF. The DNA of the CDR3 is TGTGCCAGCAGCCGGGACACCGCTAACTATGGCTACACCTTC.

The J gene is TRBJ2-1, the V gene TRBV24-1; 8 nucleotides line up with TRBD2. The J segment lost 4 bases and the V segment lost 4 bases, leaving 8 bases of the junction unmatched. The CDR3 runs to 16 residues. Germline V CDR1 and CDR2: KGHDR, SFDVKD. DNA of the CDR3: TGTGCCACCAGTGACACCACGCTAGCGGGTTACAATGAGCAGTTCTTC. Amino acids: CATSDTTLAGYNEQFF.

This clone appeared a single time. The chain recombines TRBV3-1 (or the pseudogene TRBV3-2) with TRBJ2-7, with 10 bases aligning to TRBD2. V lost 2 bases, J lost 4 bases, and 5 bases stayed unmatched. Germline CDR1 reads LGHDT; CDR2 reads YNNKEL (reference sequence). The length of the CDR3 is 15 residues. The CDR3: CASSQQAGGPYEQYF. The DNA of the CDR3 is TGTGCCAGCAGCCAACAAGCGGGAGGGCCTTACGAGCAGTACTTC.